The clone carrying this TCR beta chain was recorded once. Its specificity is unknown. Enrollment shut out patients with autoimmune disease history or systemic immunosuppression. Sampling times: baseline, cycle 4 day 1, cycle 7 day 1. This specimen comes from a study of OX40 agonist ivuxolimab in advanced cancers. Study in general: Patients treated during dose escalation were battling hepatocellular carcinoma, melanoma, renal cell or head and neck cancer.

Unmatched junction bases numbered 6, after V lost 3 bases and J lost 2 bases. There are 16 residues in the CDR3. Per germline, CDR1 SNHLY and CDR2 FYNNEI. Sequencing was performed with immunoSEQ multiplex PCR; in TCRdb, only in-frame clones are kept and a portion is missing. This table has some 70,000 clones, approximately 83% appearing once. Study-wide points: It was not determined which antigens were specifically recognized by the peripheral T cells that had undergone clonal expansion.

This sample comprised CD4+ or CD8+ T cells sorted from blood, obtained in a trial of the OX40 agonist ivuxolimab. The gene calls are TRBV2 and TRBJ1-2; 10 bases are shared with TRBD1. This TCR was sampled from an adult with an advanced solid tumor such as melanoma, head and neck, liver or kidney cancer. Here the CDR3 DNA reads TGTGCCAGCAGTGACCCTGGACAGGGGGTAAACTATGGCTACACCTTC. Residues: CASSDPGQGVNYGYTF.